This T cell receptor beta chain was obtained from a study of CD8 T cells in Susac syndrome (dated by TCRdb to the late 2010s). For the wider study: The study used repertoire sequencing to test whether antigen drove CD8+ T cell activation and differentiation in Susac syndrome. Here is what the overall study found, with its caveats: The number of individuals in the TCR sequencing and HLA analysis was acknowledged as relatively small.

Peripheral blood CD8+ and CD4+ T cells from healthy donors, Susac syndrome patients and multiple sclerosis patients were profiled by high-throughput TCR beta sequencing. Multiple sclerosis controls were treatment-naive patients with stable or active relapsing-remitting disease fulfilling revised McDonald criteria. CD8+ TEMRA cells were enriched by FACS, while bulk CD8+ and CD4+ T cells were purified by magnetic negative isolation. Blood was drawn into EDTA tubes, processed within 24 hours, and PBMCs were isolated by density gradient centrifugation. PBMCs intended for TCR sequencing were frozen in liquid nitrogen and were later thawed in a 37 degrees C water bath. The sorted or isolated CD4+, CD8+ and CD8+ TEMRA cells had a purity of 90% or higher. V and J lose 3 bases and 7 bases, and a span of 13 bases separates them. The germline V gene (reference sequence) gives CDR1 as LGHDT and CDR2 as YNNKEL. The CDR3, cysteine through phenylalanine, is 15 amino acids long. The entry retains the CDR3 DNA only, 45 bases that are in frame from base 1.

RNA was extracted with the RNeasy kit and 0.5 to 1 ug was reverse transcribed using random hexamers. The immunoSEQ multiplex PCR assay, which covers 54 Vbeta and 13 Jbeta segments, was used to amplify TCR beta CDR3 regions. Bias from PCR amplification was corrected by using a synthetic template baseline for primer optimization and for computational correction. As for the authors' bioinformatics: Reads were assigned to V, D and J genes according to IMGT and analyzed in immunoSEQ Analyzer, with only productive sequences retained. To calculate clonality, Shannon entropy was normalized by log2 of the number of productive unique sequences and then subtracted from one. For each patient and control, public and private clones were evaluated among the 100 most prevalent clones. Susac-specific clones were defined as absent from healthy and MS cohorts, about 1,000 published viral clones and other ImmuneACCESS disease sequences. TCRdb reworked the public reads: Q25 trimming with fastp, MiXCR clone assembly, productive beta chains retained. Identical CDR3 protein sequences are pooled into one entry, listed with their most common genes and DNA. TCRdb assigned the V and J calls; the authors' analysis was not used. The sample table shows under 350,000 distinct CDR3 sequences, and about 91% are seen once. The ten largest clones add up to approximately 0.065% of the sample.

This clonotype was picked up one time. What this receptor recognizes is not known. Nothing much larger sits one base from this clone, and base qualities are not available. Resting on one read, the evidence is weak. The origin of this receptor is a human donor with multiple sclerosis. The sequenced material came from CD4+ T cells from PBMCs. This chain joins TRBV3-1 to TRBJ1-6; TRBD1 is a possible D gene, resting on 5 matching bases. The nucleotides are TGTGCCAGCAGCCAGAGGTGGGACGGAAATTCACCCCTCCACTTT. The resulting protein is CASSQRWDGNSPLHF.